A single sample gave rise to the 29 T cell receptor beta chains below, sequenced in a study of blood T cell repertoires in COVID-19. Profiled with immunoSEQ multiplex PCR; TCRdb holds only in-frame clones, not every one. The data show 260,000 or so clones, roughly 85% seen once. Sequencing used PBMCs or T cells enriched from blood (not recorded which). The receptors here all came from a woman aged 45 to 65 who had recovered from COVID-19.

V gene TRBV19 combines with J gene TRBJ2-7; perhaps TRBD2 as D (6 bases). This CDR3 has 12 residues. CDR1 LNHDA and CDR2 SQIVND come from the germline V gene (reference sequence). Between the trimmed V and J ends, which lost 7 bases and 6 bases, there was a span of 13 bases. DNA for the CDR3: TGTGCCAGTACAAACGGGGGAGCCGAGCAGTACTTC. Protein: CASTNGGAEQYF.

The chain carries TRBV6-1 and TRBJ1-2; a weak D match, TRBD1 (5 bases). Trimming pared 1 base from V and 5 bases from J, leaving 8 bases between. Germline V gives CDR1 MNHNS, CDR2 SASEGT. The CDR3 is 13 amino acids. In DNA, the CDR3 is TGTGCCAGCAGTGAAGTAGGGGATTATGGCTACACCTTC. It codes for CASSEVGDYGYTF.

The V gene is TRBV19, the J gene TRBJ1-5; no firm D call. The CDR3 runs 15 residues. The germline gives CDR1 LNHDA, CDR2 SQIVND (reference sequence). Trimming pared 0 bases from V and 5 bases from J, leaving 11 bases between. CDR3 bases: TGTGCCAGTAGTATAGACAGTGGGAGTCATCAGCCCCAGCATTTT. Amino acid sequence: CASSIDSGSHQPQHF.

This clone was observed a handful of times. The chain is built from TRBV25-1 and TRBJ1-5; tentatively, D is TRBD1 (6 bases). Germline CDR1 is MGHDK and CDR2 is SYGVNS. Trimming removed 1 base at V and 2 bases at J, with 9 bases between. This CDR3 has 15 residues. CDR3 coding DNA: TGTGCCAGCAGTGAATCCAGGGGCGGCAATCAGCCCCAGCATTTT. Residues: CASSESRGGNQPQHF.

CDR3 loop: CATSDPRVAGGETQYF. CDR3 nucleotides: TGTGCCACCAGTGACCCCAGGGTAGCGGGAGGTGAGACCCAGTACTTC. This chain connects TRBV24-1 to TRBJ2-5; 10 nucleotides match TRBD2. The germline V gene has CDR1 KGHDR and CDR2 SFDVKD. The CDR3 sequence is 16 residues long. V dropped 4 bases and J dropped 5; count of bases not matched to a gene: 9.

V gene TRBV2 combines with J gene TRBJ1-1; D is ambiguous. Germline-derived CDR1 and CDR2 are SNHLY and FYNNEI. The CDR3 extends over 13 amino acids. V was trimmed by 4 bases and J by 5 bases, leaving 11 bases between them. In DNA, the CDR3 is TGTGCCAGCAGTGTCAAAAGGGAGACTGAAGCTTTCTTT. This gives the protein CASSVKRETEAFF.

CDR3 residues: CASSFGRVGEKLFF. The CDR3 coding sequence is TGTGCCAGCAGCTTTGGGAGGGTGGGGGAAAAACTGTTTTTT. The chain uses TRBV5-4 and TRBJ1-4; D remains ambiguous. Looked up from germline, CDR1 is SGHNT and CDR2 is YYREEE (reference sequence). This CDR3 has 14 amino acids. Trimming removed 2 bases from V and 8 bases from J, with 13 bases in between.

The chain has TRBV2 and TRBJ2-2, with TRBD2 as a possible D gene (6 bases). The CDR3 loop spans 16 amino acids. V dropped 11 bases and J dropped 2 bases, with 21 bases sitting between them. Germline CDR1 and CDR2: SNHLY and FYNNEI. The CDR3 here is CAVPEGGTQNTGELFF. The DNA for the CDR3 is TGTGCCGTCCCAGAGGGAGGCACACAAAACACCGGGGAGCTGTTTTTT. The full variable domain, in which reference TRBV2 and TRBJ2-2 provide the parts outside the CDR3, is EPEVTQTPSHQVTQMGQEVILRCVPISNHLYFYWYRQILGQKVEFLVSFYNNEISEKSEIFDDQFSVERPDGSNFTLKIRSTKLEDSAMYFCAVPEGGTQNTGELFFGEGSRLTVL.

This rearrangement joins TRBV15 to TRBJ2-5; 7 bases align to TRBD2. Germline trimming cut 6 bases from V and 2 bases from J; bases unmatched to any gene: 3. Germline-derived CDR1 and CDR2 are LNHNV and YYDKDF (reference sequence). This CDR3 spans 13 amino acids. As DNA, the CDR3 is TGTGCCACCAGTCCGGGACTACAAGAGACCCAGTACTTC. Residues: CATSPGLQETQYF.

This clone was found once. The V gene is TRBV6-1, the J gene TRBJ1-4; a weak D match, TRBD1 (5 bases). Germline-derived CDR1 and CDR2 are MNHNS and SASEGT. The V end lost 1 base, the J end lost 1 base, and 13 bases lay between the germline ends. CDR3 length: 17 amino acids. CDR3 DNA: TGTGCCAGCAGTGAAGGGGACTGGGACGTAACTAATGAAAAACTGTTTTTT. Protein product: CASSEGDWDVTNEKLFF.

The J gene is TRBJ2-7, the V gene TRBV12-2; TRBD2, as called in the table, went unchecked against the DNA. TRBV12-2 is a pseudogene segment. The CDR3 extends over 15 amino acids. The CDR3: CASRFERASSDEQYF. The CDR3 DNA reads as TGTGCAAGTCGCTTCGAGAGGGCGTCGTCTGACGAGCAGTACTTC.

This rearrangement joins TRBV2 to TRBJ2-6; 11 nucleotides agree with TRBD1. Germline V gene data show CDR1 as SNHLY and CDR2 as FYNNEI. Losses at the gene ends were 4 bases for V and 13 bases for J; bases not matched to a gene: 9. This CDR3 is built from 15 residues. This CDR3 reads CASSVDRGRPGVLTF. The CDR3 nucleotides are TGTGCCAGCAGTGTGGACAGGGGGCGTCCCGGAGTCCTGACTTTC.

This clone was detected only once. The chain is built from TRBV18 and TRBJ2-5, with D hard to call. The germline gives CDR1 KGHSH, CDR2 LQKENI. V was shortened by 6 bases and J by 5 bases, with 19 bases between the two germline ends. This CDR3 contains 15 residues. This CDR3 reads CASSDRSVNAETQYF. Here the CDR3 DNA reads TGTGCCAGCTCTGATCGGTCCGTCAATGCGGAGACCCAGTACTTC.

The chain carries TRBV27 and TRBJ2-3, with 13 bases identical to TRBD2. This CDR3 is built from 16 residues. Looked up from germline, CDR1 is MNHEY and CDR2 is SMNVEV (reference sequence). J was trimmed by 8 bases and V by 4 bases; bases with no gene match: 9. The CDR3 loop is CASSSQTSGGAPTQYF. CDR3 in DNA: TGTGCCAGCAGTTCGCAAACTAGCGGGGGGGCCCCTACGCAGTATTTT.

CDR3 sequence reads: CASSPLGTKHNEQFF. The CDR3 coding sequence is TGTGCCAGCTCACCCCTCGGGACTAAGCACAATGAGCAGTTCTTC. The chain couples TRBV18 to TRBJ2-1, with 7 bases fitting TRBD2. Trimming removed 3 bases from V and 5 bases from J; junction bases left unmatched: 7. This CDR3 is 15 amino acids long. The germline CDR1 and CDR2 sequences are KGHSH and LQKENI.

This chain joins TRBV30 and TRBJ1-2, with TRBD1 identical over 8 bases. The V and J ends lost 4 bases and 2 bases, in that order; junction bases with no gene match: 12. The germline V gene has CDR1 GTSNPN and CDR2 SVGIG (reference sequence). The CDR3 has 16 residues. CDR3 region: CAWTGQGPKRNYGYTF. The CDR3, as DNA: TGTGCCTGGACTGGACAGGGACCCAAGAGAAACTATGGCTACACCTTC.

The CDR3 is CASSLARVGYTF. Here the CDR3 DNA reads TGTGCCAGCAGCTTAGCCAGGGTTGGCTACACCTTC. The rearrangement joins TRBV11-2 to TRBJ1-2, with D maybe TRBD1 (5 bases). The germline V and J ends were trimmed by 1 base and 7 bases, with 7 bases remaining between them. Germline V lookup: CDR1 SGHAT, CDR2 FQNNGV. This CDR3 is built from 12 residues. Complete variable domain (other parts from reference TRBV11-2 and TRBJ1-2): EAGVAQSPRYKIIEKRQSVAFWCNPISGHATLYWYQQILGQGPKLLIQFQNNGVVDDSQLPKDRFSAERLKGVDSTLKIQPAKLEDSAVYLCASSLARVGYTFGSGTRLTVV.

Only a few counts were recorded for this clone. This sequence joins TRBV18 and TRBJ1-3; 8 bases match TRBD1. CDR1 is KGHSH, CDR2 LQKENI, per germline. The trim removed 6 bases at V and 0 bases at J, leaving 10 bases unmatched. The CDR3 is made up of 17 amino acids. The CDR3, as DNA: TGTGCCAGCTCGACACGGCAGGGGGCACTCTCTGGAAACACCATATATTTT. This encodes CASSTRQGALSGNTIYF.

This clone was detected only once. This chain connects TRBV24-1 to TRBJ1-2; 7 bases map to TRBD1. Germline trimming cut 5 bases from V and 4 bases from J; bases unmatched to any gene: 3. The CDR3 is made up of 13 amino acids. Looked up from germline, CDR1 is KGHDR and CDR2 is SFDVKD. The CDR3 is CATSVGQSYGYTF. For the CDR3, the DNA is TGTGCCACCAGTGTGGGACAGTCCTATGGCTACACCTTC.

The V call is TRBV19, the J call TRBJ1-5; TRBD1 matches at 12 bases. J lost 4 bases, V lost 5 bases, and 6 bases had no gene match. The CDR3 spans 16 residues. The V gene's germline CDR1 is LNHDA and CDR2 SQIVND (reference sequence). In nucleotides, the CDR3 is TGTGCCAGTAGTCCCCAGGGACAGGGGGCGAATCAGCCCCAGCATTTT. Residues: CASSPQGQGANQPQHF.

A note on this clone: Additional DNA sequences in this sample encode the identical CDR3. The CDR3 reads CASSPRQGTYEQYF. The CDR3 DNA is TGTGCCAGCTCACCGAGACAGGGGACCTACGAGCAGTACTTC. The chain is built from TRBV18 and TRBJ2-7, with TRBD1 matching 8 bases. Germline lookup yields CDR1 KGHSH and CDR2 LQKENI. The CDR3 is 14 residues long. Germline trimming cut 3 bases from V and 2 bases from J; bases unmatched to any gene: 3.

CDR3 loop: CASSSRPGQVQHF. CDR3 in DNA: TGTGCCAGCAGCTCTCGGCCGGGACAGGTCCAGCATTTT. This sequence joins TRBV6-6 and TRBJ1-5; 8 nucleotides line up with TRBD1. The CDR3 contains 13 residues. Trimming removed 6 bases from V and 12 bases from J; junction bases left unmatched: 10. The germline V gene has CDR1 MNHNY and CDR2 SVGAGI (reference sequence).

The chain uses TRBV4-2 and TRBJ1-3; 8 bases match TRBD1. Germline V gene lookup returns CDR1 LGHNA and CDR2 YNFKEQ. This CDR3 is built from 17 residues. The V and J ends lost 3 bases and 0 bases, in that order; junction bases with no gene match: 7. For the CDR3, the DNA is TGTGCCAGCAGCCAGTTCCGGGACAGGAGCTCTGGAAACACCATATATTTT. Translation: CASSQFRDRSSGNTIYF.

This clone was found once. The V and J genes are TRBV5-1 and TRBJ2-2; 7 nucleotides agree with TRBD1. Trimming at V came to 4 bases and at J to 2 bases, leaving 8 bases not matched to a gene. The CDR3 length is 16 residues. Germline CDR1 and CDR2: SGHRS and YFSETQ. CDR3: CASSRQDRRNTGELFF. CDR3 nucleotide sequence: TGCGCCAGCAGCCGCCAGGACAGGAGAAACACCGGGGAGCTGTTTTTT.

The CDR3 reads CASSQVGTSGIRSYEQYF. The CDR3 nucleotides are TGTGCCAGCAGCCAAGTCGGGACTAGCGGGATTCGTTCCTACGAGCAGTACTTC. V is TRBV3-1 (or the pseudogene TRBV3-2) and J is TRBJ2-7; 13 bases match TRBD2. CDR1 and CDR2 (germline): LGHDT, YNNKEL (reference sequence). This CDR3 contains 18 residues. V lost 1 base to trimming and J lost 1 base; unmatched junction nucleotides: 7.

The V and J genes are TRBV10-1 and TRBJ2-1, with TRBD2 matching 10 bases. The CDR3 contains 16 residues. Germline CDR1 reads WNHNN; CDR2 reads SYGVQD (reference sequence). The V and J ends lost 5 bases and 4 bases, in that order; junction bases with no gene match: 8. CDR3 sequence reads: CASSKGLARNYNEQFF. CDR3 DNA sequence: TGCGCCAGCAGTAAGGGACTAGCGAGGAATTACAATGAGCAGTTCTTC.

The chain recombines TRBV30 with TRBJ1-2; 8 positions match TRBD1. CDR1 is GTSNPN, CDR2 SVGIG, per germline (reference sequence). Trimming cost V 8 bases and J 4 bases; bases outside gene matches: 6. CDR3 length: 12 residues. The CDR3 region has the DNA TGTGCCGGACAGGGCAGGAGCTATGGCTACACCTTC. Its protein is CAGQGRSYGYTF.

The V and J genes are TRBV15 and TRBJ2-1, with TRBD2 identical over 11 bases. The CDR3 covers 21 residues. The junction had 19 bases not matched to a gene; V was cut back by 0 bases and J by 6 bases. Germline CDR1 is LNHNV and CDR2 is YYDKDF (reference sequence). Written as DNA, the CDR3 is TGTGCCACCAGCAGAGAAACGGGATGGGTTAGCGGGAGGGCGCGGCGCAATGAGCAGTTCTTC. It yields the protein CATSRETGWVSGRARRNEQFF.

The V gene is TRBV6-1, the J gene TRBJ1-1; 7 bases map to TRBD1. This CDR3 has 13 residues. Losses at the gene ends were 3 bases for V and 5 bases for J; bases not matched to a gene: 3. Germline loops: CDR1 MNHNS, CDR2 SASEGT. The chain's CDR3 is CASSEAGGTEAFF. DNA for the CDR3: TGTGCCAGCAGTGAGGCAGGGGGGACTGAAGCTTTCTTT.